Below are 18 T cell receptor beta chains sequenced from a single sample in a study of cytomegalovirus exposure and HLA in healthy donors. The PCR employed 60 Vbeta primers together with 13 Jbeta primers. Here immunoSEQ multiplex PCR was the method, and the copy in TCRdb shows in-frame clones only, minus some. The sample lists 130,000 to 150,000 clones; around 79% were seen once. The sequenced sample was PBMCs. The receptors were gathered from a male donor in good health and CMV-seronegative.

The chain combines TRBV19 with TRBJ2-7, with TRBD1 matching 10 bases. Trimming at V came to 4 bases and at J to 2 bases, leaving 5 bases not matched to a gene. CDR3 length equals 15 residues. Germline V gene data show CDR1 as LNHDA and CDR2 as SQIVND (reference sequence). CDR3: CASSSRDRGTYEQYF. The CDR3 DNA reads TGTGCCAGTAGTAGCCGGGACAGGGGCACCTACGAGCAGTACTTC.

The V call is TRBV14, the J call TRBJ1-1; tentative D call: TRBD1 (5 bases). Germline V gene data show CDR1 as SGHDN and CDR2 as FVKESK. CDR3 length equals 14 residues. V dropped 0 bases and J dropped 6 bases, with 11 bases sitting between them. CDR3 bases: TGTGCCAGCAGCCAAGAAAGGGGTCGTTCTGAAGCTTTCTTT. Amino acids: CASSQERGRSEAFF. Looking up the rest from reference TRBV14 and TRBJ1-1 gives the full variable domain: EAGVTQFPSHSVIEKGQTVTLRCDPISGHDNLYWYRRVMGKEIKFLLHFVKESKQDESGMPNNRFLAERTGGTYSTLKVQPAELEDSGVYFCASSQERGRSEAFFGQGTRLTVV.

J is TRBJ1-5 and V is TRBV6-4, with TRBD1 matching over 7 bases. V lost 0 bases and J lost 0; bases outside the gene matches: 11. Germline values: CDR1 MRHNA, CDR2 SNTAGT. The CDR3 length is 19 residues. CDR3 in DNA: TGTGCCAGCAGTGACTCGATGCCACTATACAGGGGTAGCAATCAGCCCCAGCATTTT. Residues: CASSDSMPLYRGSNQPQHF.

A single count supports this clone. The chain recombines TRBV7-2 with TRBJ2-6; D gene ambiguous. The CDR3 spans 16 residues. V lost 5 bases and J lost 0, with 11 bases in between. CDR1 SGHTA and CDR2 FQGNSA come from the germline V gene. CDR3 in DNA: TGTGCCAGCAGCCCGGTATTGAGCTCTGGGGCCAACGTCCTGACTTTC. Translating gives CASSPVLSSGANVLTF.

The rearrangement joins TRBV28 to TRBJ2-1, with a tentative D call TRBD2 (6 bases). Looked up from germline, CDR1 is MDHEN and CDR2 is SYDVKM. CDR3 length: 17 residues. V lost 4 bases and J 3 bases, leaving 19 bases between the germline ends. CDR3 in DNA: TGTGCCAGCAGTTCTCTGGAGGGTGGAGGACTCTACAATGAGCAGTTCTTC. Translated, it gives CASSSLEGGGLYNEQFF.

V gene TRBV7-8 combines with J gene TRBJ2-1; 10 bases align to TRBD2. CDR1 is SGHVS, CDR2 FQNEAQ, per germline. This CDR3 spans 18 amino acids. J gave up 5 bases and V 0 bases, and 10 bases lay outside the gene matches. The CDR3 spells CASSLALISGGRNNEQFF. Here the CDR3 DNA reads TGTGCCAGCAGCTTAGCTCTTATTAGCGGGGGGAGAAACAATGAGCAGTTCTTC.

This clone was observed a handful of times. The rearrangement joins TRBV9 to TRBJ2-7; a possible D gene is TRBD1 (5 bases). Germline CDR1 reads SGDLS; CDR2 reads YYNGEE. This CDR3 is 14 amino acids long. V lost 3 bases, J lost 3 bases, and 13 bases lay in between. This CDR3 reads CASSASLGDYEQYF. As DNA, the CDR3 is TGTGCCAGCAGCGCCTCCCTAGGGGACTACGAGCAGTACTTC.

The chain has TRBV9 and TRBJ2-5; TRBD1 is a possible D gene (6 bases). V was trimmed by 0 bases and J by 5 bases, leaving 11 bases between them. Looked up from germline, CDR1 is SGDLS and CDR2 is YYNGEE. The CDR3 has 14 amino acids. This chain's CDR3 is CASSVEDRAETQYF. CDR3 nucleotides: TGTGCCAGCAGCGTAGAGGACAGAGCGGAGACCCAGTACTTC.

The genes are TRBV18 and TRBJ1-4; possible D gene TRBD1, 5 bases. The CDR3 length is 14 residues. Deletions cut 2 bases from V and 6 bases from J, with 10 bases between. Germline V gives CDR1 KGHSH, CDR2 LQKENI. DNA of the CDR3: TGTGCCAGCTCACCAGGGGGAGGAGATGAAAAACTGTTTTTT. Translating gives CASSPGGGDEKLFF.

The rearrangement uses TRBV5-1 and TRBJ1-2, with 11 bases lining up with TRBD1. CDR1 is SGHRS and CDR2 is YFSETQ in the germline V gene. J gave up 6 bases and V 3 bases, and 1 base lay outside the gene matches. The CDR3 has 13 residues. Here the CDR3 reads CASSWTGGDGYTF. The CDR3 DNA reads TGCGCCAGCAGCTGGACAGGGGGCGATGGCTACACCTTC. Full variable domain (outside the CDR3, taken from reference TRBV5-1 and TRBJ1-2): KAGVTQTPRYLIKTRGQQVTLSCSPISGHRSVSWYQQTPGQGLQFLFEYFSETQRNKGNFPGRFSGRQFSNSRSEMNVSTLELGDSALYLCASSWTGGDGYTFGSGTRLTVV.

The chain has TRBV10-2 and TRBJ2-1; 9 bases agree with TRBD1. Germline CDR1 is WSHSY and CDR2 is SAAADI. The CDR3 runs to 16 residues. With V trimmed by 8 bases and J by 0 bases, 8 bases remained unmatched. CDR3 coding DNA: TGCGCCAGCGAGGACTGGACAGGGGACTCCTACAATGAGCAGTTCTTC. It is translated as CASEDWTGDSYNEQFF.

Only a few counts were recorded for this clone. The chain recombines TRBV27 with TRBJ1-1; D is perhaps TRBD1 (5 bases). The V gene's germline CDR1 is MNHEY and CDR2 SMNVEV (reference sequence). The ends were cut back, 3 bases at V and 5 bases at J, with 10 bases in the middle. This CDR3 spans 13 amino acids. The CDR3: CASSFLGGTEAFF. Here the CDR3 DNA reads TGTGCCAGCAGTTTCTTGGGGGGAACTGAAGCTTTCTTT.

The CDR3 DNA reads TGCGCCAGCAGCCAAGTAGGCAATAGCAACACCGGGGAGCTGTTTTTT. It codes for CASSQVGNSNTGELFF. V usage is TRBV4-3 and J usage is TRBJ2-2; D is uncertain. Per the germline V gene, CDR1 is LGHNA and CDR2 is YSLEER. The CDR3 has 16 residues. Between the trimmed V and J ends, which lost 1 base and 2 bases, there was a span of 11 bases.

This chain connects TRBV15 to TRBJ2-7; TRBD2 agrees at 15 bases. With 3 bases clipped from V and 4 bases from J, the junction kept 10 bases outside the gene matches. Germline CDR1 LNHNV, CDR2 YYDKDF (reference sequence). The CDR3 is 18 amino acids. This chain's CDR3 is CATSRGLAGGTPPYEQYF. In DNA, the CDR3 is TGTGCCACCAGCAGGGGACTAGCGGGGGGTACCCCCCCTTACGAGCAGTACTTC.

The chain employs TRBV5-6 and TRBJ2-3, with 9 bases aligning to TRBD2. Germline values: CDR1 SGHDT, CDR2 YYEEEE. V gave up 2 bases and J gave up 0 bases; unmatched junction bases: 7. CDR3 length equals 17 residues. CDR3 in DNA: TGTGCCAGCAGCTTTCATGGCGCGGGGGGGAGCACAGATACGCAGTATTTT. Residues: CASSFHGAGGSTDTQYF.

The J gene is TRBJ1-2, the V gene TRBV4-1; a weak D match, TRBD1 (5 bases). CDR1 and CDR2 (germline): MGHRA, YSYEKL. The CDR3 length is 14 residues. The V and J ends lost 5 bases and 8 bases respectively, with 18 bases between them. The CDR3 region has the DNA TGCGCCAGCAGCGCGGGGGTTTGGGATAGGGGCTACACCTTC. It specifies CASSAGVWDRGYTF.

In nucleotides, the CDR3 is TGTGCCAGCAGCGCCGGGACTAGCGGGGTGGGCCAAGAGACCCAGTACTTC. Protein sequence: CASSAGTSGVGQETQYF. The genes are TRBV5-8 and TRBJ2-5; 13 bases map to TRBD2. Germline V CDR1 and CDR2: SGHTS, YDEGEE. The CDR3 has 17 amino acids. V was clipped by 4 bases and J by 1 base; unmatched bases: 7. The whole variable domain, filled in from reference TRBV5-8 and TRBJ2-5, reads EAGVTQSPTHLIKTRGQQATLRCSPISGHTSVYWYQQALGLGLQFLLWYDEGEERNRGNFPPRFSGRQFPNYSSELNVNALELEDSALYLCASSAGTSGVGQETQYFGPGTRLLVL.

The rearrangement links TRBV19 to TRBJ2-2; 9 positions match TRBD1. After removal of 5 bases from V and 4 bases from J, the junction contained 11 bases not matched to a gene. This CDR3 comprises 17 residues. Germline values: CDR1 LNHDA, CDR2 SQIVND (reference sequence). DNA of the CDR3: TGTGCCAGTAGTGAGAAGGGACAGGGTCTGGGCACCGGGGAGCTGTTTTTT. This codes for CASSEKGQGLGTGELFF.